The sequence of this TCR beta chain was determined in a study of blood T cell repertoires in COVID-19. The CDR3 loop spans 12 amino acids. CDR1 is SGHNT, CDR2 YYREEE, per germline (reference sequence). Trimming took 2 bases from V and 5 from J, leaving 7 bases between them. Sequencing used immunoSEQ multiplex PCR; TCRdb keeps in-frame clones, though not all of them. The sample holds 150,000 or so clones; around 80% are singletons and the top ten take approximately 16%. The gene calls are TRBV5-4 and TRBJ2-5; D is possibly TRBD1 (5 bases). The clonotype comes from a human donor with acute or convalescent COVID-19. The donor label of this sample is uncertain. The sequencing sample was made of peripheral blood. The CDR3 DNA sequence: TGTGCCAGCAGCTTAGCAGGGGAGACCCAGTACTTC. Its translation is CASSLAGETQYF.